The 26 T cell receptor beta chains presented below share a single source sample, sequenced in a study of T cell responses to AZD1222 COVID-19 vaccine. Measured with immunoSEQ multiplex PCR; TCRdb has only the in-frame clones, and not every one. The sample lists some 91,000 clones, about 92% occurring once. Sequencing was performed on peripheral blood, taken on day 0 of AZD1222 vaccination. The receptors here all came from an adult in good health.

The genes are TRBV5-4 and TRBJ2-7; no definite D call. Germline CDR1 is SGHNT and CDR2 is YYREEE (reference sequence). The CDR3 loop spans 16 amino acids. Between the trimmed V and J ends, which lost 0 bases and 2 bases, there was a span of 15 bases. CDR3: CASSLVQTQYTYEQYF. CDR3 DNA sequence: TGTGCCAGCAGCTTGGTGCAGACCCAATATACCTACGAGCAGTACTTC.

The rearrangement joins TRBV14 to TRBJ1-4; 12 positions agree with TRBD1. V dropped 4 bases and J dropped 2; count of bases not matched to a gene: 5. The germline gives CDR1 SGHDN, CDR2 FVKESK. The CDR3 runs to 17 residues. The CDR3 reads CASSLRDRGQTNEKLFF. CDR3 nucleotides: TGTGCCAGCAGCCTCCGGGACAGGGGGCAGACTAATGAAAAACTGTTTTTT. Based on the CDR3 plus reference TRBV14 and TRBJ1-4, the full variable domain is EAGVTQFPSHSVIEKGQTVTLRCDPISGHDNLYWYRRVMGKEIKFLLHFVKESKQDESGMPNNRFLAERTGGTYSTLKVQPAELEDSGVYFCASSLRDRGQTNEKLFFGSGTQLSVL.

The gene calls are TRBV9 and TRBJ2-7; D unresolved. Trimming cost V 4 bases and J 3 bases, with 14 bases left between them. The V gene's germline CDR1 is SGDLS and CDR2 YYNGEE. CDR3 size: 14 residues. CDR3 bases: TGTGCCAGCAGCCTTCATGAACGAGGCTACGAGCAGTACTTC. Translated: CASSLHERGYEQYF.

The chain couples TRBV30 to TRBJ2-2; 8 nucleotides match TRBD2. This CDR3 spans 17 amino acids. The germline V gene has CDR1 GTSNPN and CDR2 SVGIG (reference sequence). The ends lost 2 bases at V and 1 base at J; junction bases unmatched: 9. The CDR3 here is CAWSFPRAGGNTGELFF. The CDR3 bases are TGTGCCTGGAGTTTCCCTAGGGCGGGAGGGAACACCGGGGAGCTGTTTTTT.

As concerns this clone: Other DNA sequences of this sample code for an identical CDR3. V usage is TRBV5-1 and J usage is TRBJ1-1; 9 nucleotides line up with TRBD1. This CDR3 has 14 amino acids. Losses at the gene ends were 4 bases for V and 1 base for J; bases not matched to a gene: 2. CDR1 is SGHRS and CDR2 is YFSETQ in the germline V gene. This CDR3 reads CASSTGQGNTEAFF. The CDR3 DNA follows: TGCGCCAGCAGCACGGGACAGGGGAACACTGAAGCTTTCTTT.

The chain links TRBV25-1 to TRBJ2-7, with TRBD1 matching 9 bases. The J segment lost 6 bases and the V segment lost 6 bases, leaving 6 bases of the junction unmatched. CDR1 and CDR2 (germline): MGHDK, SYGVNS. This CDR3 has 13 residues. The CDR3 is CASSLTGGVEQYF. CDR3 sequence (DNA): TGTGCCAGCAGCCTGACAGGGGGGGTCGAGCAGTACTTC.

As concerns this clone: One end of the junction fails to match germline, which may point to a read error. The chain carries TRBV28 and TRBJ2-5; D is unclear. From germline, CDR1 is MDHEN and CDR2 SYDVKM. The CDR3 length is 12 residues. CDR3 amino acids: CASRGTLENQYF. CDR3 nucleotides: TGTGCCAGCCGCGGAACCTTAGAGAACCAGTACTTC.

The genes are TRBV5-6 and TRBJ2-7; D might be TRBD1 (5 bases). V was cut by 4 bases and J by 6 bases, with 20 bases left in between. The CDR3 is 15 amino acids. The germline V gene encodes CDR1 SGHDT and CDR2 YYEEEE. The CDR3: CASSPGSRVRPEQYF. The CDR3 nucleotides are TGTGCCAGCAGCCCTGGGTCCAGGGTCCGACCCGAGCAGTACTTC.

V gene TRBV30 combines with J gene TRBJ2-7; 9 bases map to TRBD2. In germline, CDR1 is GTSNPN, CDR2 SVGIG (reference sequence). The CDR3 is made up of 15 amino acids. V gave up 7 bases and J gave up 5 bases; unmatched junction bases: 15. CDR3 coding DNA: TGTGCCTTGACGACTACTTGGGTAGCGGGAGACGAGCAGTACTTC. This encodes CALTTTWVAGDEQYF.

This clone was seen only once. This chain connects TRBV6-1 to TRBJ2-7, with 9 bases that match TRBD2. V trimming: 2 bases; J trimming: 2 bases; junction bases outside the gene matches: 4. Per the germline V gene, CDR1 is MNHNS and CDR2 is SASEGT. This CDR3 has 15 amino acids. CDR3 DNA sequence: TGTGCCAGCAGTGAATGGGCTAGCGGGGCCTACGAGCAGTACTTC. It is translated as CASSEWASGAYEQYF.

This clone was seen only once. The chain joins TRBV5-1 to TRBJ2-5; D is ambiguous. Trimming removed 6 bases from V and 1 base from J, with 16 bases in between. The CDR3 is 15 amino acids. Germline V gene sequence: CDR1 SGHRS, CDR2 YFSETQ. CDR3 loop: CASTTGRLSQETQYF. DNA of the CDR3: TGCGCCAGCACCACGGGTCGGCTGTCCCAAGAGACCCAGTACTTC.

This chain uses TRBV6-4 with TRBJ2-3, with no clear D. This CDR3 has 16 amino acids. Germline CDR1 is MRHNA and CDR2 is SNTAGT. Trimming took 3 bases from V and 1 from J, leaving 14 bases between them. The CDR3 sequence: CASSEGIGSGTDTQYF. CDR3 DNA: TGTGCCAGCAGTGAAGGTATAGGCTCGGGCACAGATACGCAGTATTTT.

The chain recombines TRBV28 with TRBJ1-5; 7 bases map to TRBD1. The trim removed 7 bases at V and 7 bases at J, leaving 13 bases unmatched. Germline loops: CDR1 MDHEN, CDR2 SYDVKM. The CDR3 loop spans 15 amino acids. The CDR3 bases are TGTGCCAGCAATATCCCGGGACAGCCCCAACAGCCCCAGCATTTT. It is translated as CASNIPGQPQQPQHF.

The chain joins TRBV12-3 or TRBV12-4 to TRBJ1-1, with D unclear. The CDR3 runs 11 residues. Trimming took off 7 bases at V and 8 bases at J, with 11 bases between the two ends. CDR3 coding DNA: TGTGCCAGCATAAGAGGGTTCGAAGCTTTCTTT. Translation: CASIRGFEAFF.

The rearrangement joins TRBV3-1 (or the pseudogene TRBV3-2) to TRBJ1-4; 7 nucleotides match TRBD1. The V gene end was trimmed by 3 bases and the J gene end by 4 bases; junction bases not matched to a gene: 5. Germline V gives CDR1 LGHDT, CDR2 YNNKEL (reference sequence). CDR3 size: 15 residues. Here the CDR3 reads CASSHSGTDNEKLFF. CDR3 nucleotides: TGTGCCAGCAGCCACTCCGGGACAGATAATGAAAAACTGTTTTTT.

The gene calls are TRBV6-2 or TRBV6-3 and TRBJ2-7; D may correspond to TRBD1 or TRBD2 (5 bases each). CDR3 length: 15 amino acids. Germline V gene lookup returns CDR1 MNHEY and CDR2 SVGEGT. Trimming took off 0 bases at V and 2 bases at J, with 11 bases between the two ends. The CDR3 sequence is CASSYSGVLAYEQYF. DNA of the CDR3: TGTGCCAGCAGTTACTCGGGGGTTTTGGCCTACGAGCAGTACTTC.

This chain uses TRBV14 with TRBJ2-1; 10 positions agree with TRBD1. V lost 4 bases and J lost 9; bases outside the gene matches: 3. Germline CDR1 SGHDN, CDR2 FVKESK. This CDR3 is 13 amino acids long. Written as DNA, the CDR3 is TGTGCCAGCAGCCGACAGGGGGCTATTGAGCAGTTCTTC. It encodes CASSRQGAIEQFF.

This clone appeared a single time. This chain uses TRBV15 with TRBJ2-5; TRBD2 aligns across 10 bases. The CDR3 covers 16 residues. Germline CDR1 reads LNHNV; CDR2 reads YYDKDF (reference sequence). V was clipped by 0 bases and J by 6 bases; unmatched bases: 7. The CDR3 bases are TGTGCCACCAGCAGAGATTCTAGCGGGAGTATGAAGACCCAGTACTTC. Translating gives CATSRDSSGSMKTQYF.

The table lists this clone with a few counts. One junction end disagrees with the germline gene, perhaps due to a read error. The rearrangement joins TRBV28 to TRBJ2-3, with no clear D. This CDR3 has 14 residues. Germline loops: CDR1 MDHEN, CDR2 SYDVKM. The CDR3 sequence is CASGLGLGTDTQYF. The CDR3 region has the DNA TGTGCCAGCGGTTTAGGATTAGGCACAGATACGCAGTATTTT.

The chain recombines TRBV27 with TRBJ2-5; no clear D gene. V was trimmed by 2 bases and J by 3 bases, leaving 10 bases between them. CDR1 and CDR2 from the germline V gene are MNHEY and SMNVEV (reference sequence). The CDR3 runs to 14 residues. Here the CDR3 DNA reads TGTGCCAGCAGTTTACTTGGCTACAAAGAGACCCAGTACTTC. This encodes CASSLLGYKETQYF.

In this sample, this clone turned up once. The rearrangement links TRBV7-9 to TRBJ1-4; 7 bases line up with TRBD1. J was trimmed by 8 bases and V by 5 bases; bases with no gene match: 5. Germline V gene data show CDR1 as SEHNR and CDR2 as FQNEAQ (reference sequence). CDR3 length: 13 residues. The CDR3 bases are TGTGCCAGCAGCCTCAGGGGGAGCGAAAAACTGTTTTTT. Protein product: CASSLRGSEKLFF.

The chain carries TRBV19 and TRBJ2-3, with TRBD2 identical over 14 bases. The CDR3 consists of 16 residues. The germline V gene encodes CDR1 LNHDA and CDR2 SQIVND (reference sequence). V lost 5 bases and J lost 5; bases outside the gene matches: 6. The CDR3 nucleotides are TGTGCCAGTAGTGGGACTAGCGGGAGCTCAGGAGATACGCAGTATTTT. As protein: CASSGTSGSSGDTQYF.

The chain links TRBV4-1 to TRBJ1-4; TRBD1 might be the D (5 bases). The CDR3 length is 14 residues. Trimming left V 6 bases short and J 3 bases short, with 11 bases between. Germline V gives CDR1 MGHRA, CDR2 YSYEKL. This CDR3 is CASSKGTANEKLFF. The CDR3, as DNA: TGCGCCAGCAGTAAGGGGACGGCTAATGAAAAACTGTTTTTT.

The genes are TRBV10-3 and TRBJ1-3; 8 bases are shared with TRBD1. CDR3 length: 16 residues. From germline, CDR1 is ENHRY and CDR2 SYGVKD. After removal of 2 bases from V and 3 bases from J, the junction contained 6 bases not matched to a gene. CDR3 protein: CAISEVDRGLGNTIYF. CDR3 sequence (DNA): TGTGCCATCAGTGAGGTTGACAGGGGCCTTGGAAACACCATATATTTT.

This chain links TRBV28 with TRBJ1-1; D not certain. CDR1 and CDR2 from the germline V gene are MDHEN and SYDVKM. The length of the CDR3 is 13 residues. Trimming took 2 bases from V and 3 from J, leaving 7 bases between them. The CDR3 loop reads CASSLREYTEAFF. CDR3 coding DNA: TGTGCCAGCAGTTTAAGGGAATACACTGAAGCTTTCTTT.

The V and J genes are TRBV7-3 and TRBJ2-1, with TRBD2 matching over 11 bases. With V trimmed by 5 bases and J by 5 bases, 8 bases remained unmatched. CDR1 is SGHTA and CDR2 is FQGTGA in the germline V gene. The CDR3 sequence is 16 residues long. This CDR3 reads CASSLRPGLADNEQFF. In nucleotides, the CDR3 is TGTGCCAGCAGCCTCCGTCCGGGACTAGCGGACAATGAGCAGTTCTTC.